This T cell receptor beta chain was obtained from a study of control samples from healthy donors and cancer patients. Assay: immunoSEQ multiplex PCR; the TCRdb copy retains only in-frame clones and omits some. The sample has approximately 100,000 clones, 90% seen once. This CDR3 is built from 15 residues. V lost 1 base and J lost 8; bases outside the gene matches: 10. Germline V gives CDR1 SEHNR, CDR2 FQNEAQ (reference sequence). Material: blood. The chain combines TRBV7-9 with TRBJ1-2; 7 bases match TRBD1. This TCR derives from a human donor in good health. The donor label of this sample is uncertain. The CDR3 loop reads CASSLGGQELSGYTF. Written as DNA, the CDR3 is TGTGCCAGCAGCTTAGGCGGACAGGAACTAAGCGGCTACACCTTC.